This TCR beta chain was found in a study of CD8+CD57+ T cells in acquired aplastic anemia. Study information: Sorted CD4+ and CD8+ cells yielded approximately 3.4 ug of DNA on average.

This clonotype was counted many times. CDR1 and CDR2 from the germline V gene are SGHDT and YYEEEE. Trimming removed 0 bases at V and 0 bases at J, with 6 bases between. The CDR3 contains 14 residues. Flow cytometry had shown expanded CD8+CD57+ cells in the patients chosen for sequencing. Every patient had severe acquired aplastic anemia. Blood was sampled before the patients had received any therapy. Genomic DNA provided the template from which TCR beta VDJ and CDR3 profiles were obtained. MiXCR, run by TCRdb on the reads, gives a single entry per CDR3 protein. The table lists about 160,000 distinct CDR3 sequences, 40% to 50% of them singletons.

Material: sorted CD4+, CD8+, or CD8+CD57+ T cells (not recorded which) from PBMCs. The rearrangement links TRBV5-6 to TRBJ1-2; D is possibly TRBD1 (5 bases). The receptor comes from a human donor with aplastic anemia. CDR3 nucleotides: TGTGCCAGCAGCTTGGGACAGCCTAACTATGGCTACACCTTC. Amino acids: CASSLGQPNYGYTF.